This TCR beta chain was observed in a study of cytomegalovirus exposure and HLA in healthy donors. Assay used: immunoSEQ multiplex PCR; TCRdb lists only in-frame clones, some missing. This table has around 250,000 clones, around 89% appearing once. V lost 6 bases to trimming and J lost 3 bases, with 11 bases between them. The CDR3 covers 13 residues. CDR1 is SEHNR and CDR2 is FQNEAQ in the germline V gene (reference sequence). The material sequenced was PBMCs. The receptor was isolated from a young woman in good health and CMV-seronegative. This sequence joins TRBV7-9 and TRBJ1-1; D is perhaps TRBD1 (5 bases). Here the CDR3 DNA reads TGTGCCAGCAGTGGGGGGATGGACACTGAAGCTTTCTTT. Translation: CASSGGMDTEAFF.